The clone carrying this TCR beta chain was picked up a small number of times. No antigen is known for it. The record originates from a study of identical twins. Study observations and caveats: Monozygotic twin pairs showed more out-of-frame TCR alpha sharing than models estimated. A lower insertion count was a feature of abundant cord blood beta clonotypes, with no such feature in memory repertoires. Out-of-frame alpha sequences common to twins were enriched for low generation probability.

V gave up 4 bases and J gave up 2 bases; unmatched junction bases: 9. The germline gives CDR1 SGHTA, CDR2 FQGNSA. This CDR3 has 17 amino acids. Template switching, a step in the protocol, added a universal primer site, and cDNA carried unique molecular identifiers. TCRdb recomputed calls from the 5' RACE reads with MiXCR, one row per CDR3 protein. The profile covers 400,000 to 500,000 distinct CDR3 sequences, with approximately 17% appearing a single time and roughly an eighth taken by the ten largest. The sequencing input was naive T cells sorted from blood. This chain uses TRBV7-2 with TRBJ2-7; the match to TRBD1 covers 12 bases. The sequence came from a man in his fifties in good health. CDR3 amino acids: CASSSKRGTGGAYEQYF. Written as DNA, the CDR3 is TGTGCCAGCAGCTCAAAACGAGGGACAGGGGGCGCCTACGAGCAGTACTTC.